The clone carrying this T cell receptor (beta chain) is a singleton in its sample. This record comes from a study of blood T cells in healthy people across ages. This CDR3 region has 15 residues. Trimming removed 8 bases at V and 2 bases at J, with 16 bases between. CDR1 and CDR2 from the germline V gene are MNHEY and SVGAGI. Primers used in a second PCR of about 6 to 12 cycles were a sample-barcoded 5' primer and a J-beta primer mix. Sequencing yielded, for each sample, at least 3 million paired-end reads carrying CDR3. One entry per CDR3 protein, called by TCRdb with MiXCR from the 5' RACE reads. The repertoire includes more than 700,000 distinct CDR3 sequences, about 53% of them detected once, and approximately 40% sits in the top ten.

The receptor comes from a man older than 75 in good health. V is TRBV6-5 and J is TRBJ2-4; D tentatively reads TRBD1 or TRBD2 (6 bases each). The sequenced material came from blood. CDR3 loop: CASQSWGAPKNIQYF. CDR3 DNA: TGTGCCAGCCAGAGCTGGGGGGCCCCCAAAAACATTCAGTACTTC.